This TCR beta chain was sequenced in a study of blood T cell repertoires in COVID-19. As for the study in general: Samples came from the United States, Italy and Spain, spanning acute and convalescent COVID-19. Nucleic acid was either cDNA or gDNA, and it came from T cells, B-cell-depleted T cells, or PBMCs.

This clone appeared a single time. J lost 2 bases, V lost 1 base, and 4 bases had no gene match. This CDR3 has 15 residues. The germline V gene has CDR1 GTSNPN and CDR2 SVGIG (reference sequence). Authors' processing steps: Quantification of nucleated cells was approximated via reference gene primer amplification. TCRdb keeps only in-frame clones here, not all; method: immunoSEQ multiplex PCR. The V and J calls and clone size are taken from that table; D and trimming were inferred from the DNA. Of roughly 39,000 clones listed, roughly 90% were seen once; the top ten hold 4.5% to 6.5%. Material for sequencing was peripheral blood. The J gene is TRBJ2-7, the V gene TRBV30; TRBD1 agrees at 11 bases. The clonotype originates from a human donor in a cohort sampled during active COVID-19. This CDR3 reads CAWSGDRGSTYEQYF. CDR3 nucleotides: TGTGCCTGGAGTGGGGACAGGGGGTCCACCTACGAGCAGTACTTC. Variable domain in full (rest from reference TRBV30 and TRBJ2-7): SQTIHQWPATLVQPVGSPLSLECTVEGTSNPNLYWYRQAAGRGLQLLFYSVGIGQISSEVPQNLSASRPQDRQFILSSKKLLLSDSGFYLCAWSGDRGSTYEQYFGPGTRLTVT.